One sample yielded the 15 T cell receptor beta chains listed below, sequenced in a study of T cell responses to AZD1222 COVID-19 vaccine. Here immunoSEQ multiplex PCR was the method, and the copy in TCRdb shows in-frame clones only, minus some. Counted here are approximately 110,000 clones, 70% to 90% occurring once; the ten biggest clones make up 2% to 2.5%. The sample consisted of peripheral blood, taken 28 days after the second AZD1222 dose. The receptor set was obtained from an adult who received the AZD1222 COVID-19 vaccine.

The V gene is TRBV5-1, the J gene TRBJ1-5, with a weak D call TRBD1 (5 bases). The germline gives CDR1 SGHRS, CDR2 YFSETQ. V lost 0 bases, J lost 5 bases, and 9 bases lay in between. CDR3 size: 14 residues. The CDR3 spells CASSLGQSHQPQHF. The CDR3 DNA reads TGCGCCAGCAGCTTGGGACAGTCTCATCAGCCCCAGCATTTT.

V and J are TRBV7-2 and TRBJ1-1, with a weak D call TRBD1 (6 bases). The germline V and J ends were trimmed by 2 bases and 4 bases, with 14 bases remaining between them. Germline assignment: CDR1 SGHTA and CDR2 FQGNSA. The CDR3 covers 15 residues. CDR3 DNA sequence: TGTGCCAGCAGCTTATCTCTGGGGGCGGTCACTGAAGCTTTCTTT. This translates into CASSLSLGAVTEAFF.

V and J are TRBV7-2 and TRBJ1-3; D is possibly TRBD1 (5 bases). Germline CDR1 SGHTA, CDR2 FQGNSA. V dropped 1 base and J dropped 0 bases, with 10 bases sitting between them. The CDR3 has 16 amino acids. In DNA, the CDR3 is TGTGCCAGCAGCTTAGTTGGCAGGGTCTCTGGAAACACCATATATTTT. Protein: CASSLVGRVSGNTIYF.

The CDR3 DNA follows: TGTGCCAGCAGCCCCAGGGGTACGCACTATGGCTACACCTTC. Translated: CASSPRGTHYGYTF. This chain joins TRBV11-2 and TRBJ1-2, with TRBD1 as a possible D gene (6 bases). Germline assignment: CDR1 SGHAT and CDR2 FQNNGV. The V gene lost 5 bases and the J gene lost 3 bases, with 13 bases spanning the gap. This CDR3 region has 14 residues. Supplemented by reference TRBV11-2 and TRBJ1-2, the full variable domain reads EAGVAQSPRYKIIEKRQSVAFWCNPISGHATLYWYQQILGQGPKLLIQFQNNGVVDDSQLPKDRFSAERLKGVDSTLKIQPAKLEDSAVYLCASSPRGTHYGYTFGSGTRLTVV.

This clone was seen a few times. This chain links TRBV3-1 (or the pseudogene TRBV3-2) with TRBJ1-6; D may be TRBD1 (6 bases). Trimming took off 4 bases at V and 1 base at J, with 8 bases between the two ends. Germline V gives CDR1 LGHDT, CDR2 YNNKEL (reference sequence). The CDR3 sequence is 15 residues long. The CDR3 is CASSLGQSYNSPLHF. The CDR3 DNA follows: TGTGCCAGCAGCCTCGGACAGTCCTATAATTCACCCCTCCACTTT.

This sequence joins TRBV7-6 and TRBJ2-3; tentatively, D is TRBD2 (6 bases). The CDR3 runs to 16 residues. V lost 0 bases and J lost 2, with 12 bases in between. Germline assignment: CDR1 SGHVS and CDR2 FNYEAQ. DNA of the CDR3: TGTGCCAGCAGCTTAGCTCCAGCGGGCTACACAGATACGCAGTATTTT. Its translation is CASSLAPAGYTDTQYF.

The J gene is TRBJ2-1, the V gene TRBV5-5; D gene ambiguous. Trimming took off 4 bases at V and 4 bases at J, with 15 bases between the two ends. Germline loops: CDR1 SGHKS, CDR2 YYEKEE (reference sequence). This CDR3 has 15 residues. CDR3 loop: CASSPDKHPYNEQFF. The CDR3 DNA sequence: TGTGCCAGCAGCCCCGATAAGCATCCTTACAATGAGCAGTTCTTC.

The chain employs TRBV2 and TRBJ2-1; 14 bases agree with TRBD2. CDR3 size: 18 residues. The germline gives CDR1 SNHLY, CDR2 FYNNEI. The V segment lost 1 base and the J segment 7 bases; nucleotides outside the gene matches: 9. The CDR3 region has the DNA TGTGCCAGCAGTGAAGACGGGACTAGCGGGAGATGGCGGAATGAGCAGTTCTTC. It is translated as CASSEDGTSGRWRNEQFF. The complete variable domain, with remaining parts taken from reference TRBV2 and TRBJ2-1, reads EPEVTQTPSHQVTQMGQEVILRCVPISNHLYFYWYRQILGQKVEFLVSFYNNEISEKSEIFDDQFSVERPDGSNFTLKIRSTKLEDSAMYFCASSEDGTSGRWRNEQFFGPGTRLTVL.

In the case of this clone: At one end, the junction sequence differs from germline, possibly due to a read error. This sequence joins TRBV6-1 and TRBJ1-6, with D maybe TRBD1 (5 bases). Germline V gene data show CDR1 as MNHNS and CDR2 as SASEGT. This CDR3 is 14 amino acids long. CDR3 loop: CASSKAGTNSPLHF. The CDR3 DNA is TGTGCCAGCAGTAAAGCAGGGACTAATTCACCCCTCCACTTT.

The chain carries TRBV7-2 and TRBJ2-5; perhaps TRBD2 as D (6 bases). Trimming removed 1 base from V and 5 bases from J, with 8 bases in between. This CDR3 region has 13 residues. The germline V gene encodes CDR1 SGHTA and CDR2 FQGNSA. The CDR3 region is CASSLDGGETQYF. In DNA form, the CDR3 reads TGTGCCAGCAGCTTAGATGGGGGGGAGACCCAGTACTTC.

The V call is TRBV19, the J call TRBJ2-7; D perhaps matches TRBD2 (5 bases). Between the trimmed V and J ends, which lost 6 bases and 3 bases, there was a span of 12 bases. This CDR3 has 13 residues. The germline V gene has CDR1 LNHDA and CDR2 SQIVND (reference sequence). The chain's CDR3 is CASRSPTSYEQYF. CDR3 DNA sequence: TGTGCCAGTAGGTCCCCCACTAGCTACGAGCAGTACTTC.

The chain couples TRBV11-2 to TRBJ2-1, with 7 bases identical to TRBD2. V shed 0 bases and J 4 bases; nucleotides not matched to a gene: 3. Germline V lookup: CDR1 SGHAT, CDR2 FQNNGV. CDR3 length: 15 residues. CDR3 sequence (DNA): TGTGCCAGCAGCTTAGATAGCGGGCTGTACAATGAGCAGTTCTTC. This codes for CASSLDSGLYNEQFF.

V and J are TRBV9 and TRBJ1-6; D remains unclear. The V gene lost 5 bases and the J gene lost 7 bases, with 13 bases spanning the gap. This CDR3 has 14 residues. Germline V gene sequence: CDR1 SGDLS, CDR2 YYNGEE. The CDR3 loop reads CASRGGIKNSPLHF. CDR3 nucleotide sequence: TGTGCCAGCAGGGGCGGCATAAAAAATTCACCCCTCCACTTT.

The chain employs TRBV7-6 and TRBJ2-5; perhaps TRBD1 as D (6 bases). V was cut by 4 bases and J by 5 bases, with 20 bases left in between. The CDR3 extends over 16 amino acids. Germline CDR1 reads SGHVS; CDR2 reads FNYEAQ. As DNA, the CDR3 is TGTGCCAGCAGCTCCCTGGGGGCGGGCGTCCGCGAGACCCAGTACTTC. Encoded protein: CASSSLGAGVRETQYF.

The V and J genes are TRBV5-1 and TRBJ2-1; 7 bases fit TRBD2. The CDR3 covers 15 residues. V was clipped by 4 bases and J by 4 bases; unmatched bases: 8. Germline values: CDR1 SGHRS, CDR2 YFSETQ. CDR3 amino acids: CASSSGTPIYNEQFF. DNA of the CDR3: TGCGCCAGCAGCAGCGGGACCCCGATATACAATGAGCAGTTCTTC. Combining the CDR3 with reference TRBV5-1 and TRBJ2-1 gives the whole variable domain KAGVTQTPRYLIKTRGQQVTLSCSPISGHRSVSWYQQTPGQGLQFLFEYFSETQRNKGNFPGRFSGRQFSNSRSEMNVSTLELGDSALYLCASSSGTPIYNEQFFGPGTRLTVL.